The T cell receptor (beta chain) under discussion was sequenced for a study of cytomegalovirus exposure and HLA in healthy donors. Findings and limits, study-wide: Analysis was carried out at a later point, and it linked a missense DCLRE1C variant to TCR beta V- and J-gene trimming. Analysis performed later showed TCR beta chains linked to HLA being more clonally expanded than equally common others.

Remarks on this clone: Its antigen is not known.

This CDR3 has 16 residues. Per germline, CDR1 SGHTA and CDR2 FQGNSA. The ends lost 4 bases at V and 2 bases at J; junction bases unmatched: 7. This PCR relied on a set of 60 Vbeta primers and 13 Jbeta primers. Clones were sequenced by immunoSEQ multiplex PCR, and TCRdb holds only the in-frame ones, with some missing. Among 100,000 to 150,000 clones, 75% were seen once, and the ten largest hold about 3.3%. This chain uses TRBV7-2 with TRBJ2-7; 11 bases agree with TRBD2. This clonotype was obtained from a woman aged 45 to 65 in good health and CMV-seronegative. Input material: PBMCs. The CDR3 DNA reads as TGTGCCAGCAGCTCAGACGGGACTAGCGGAGCCTACGAGCAGTACTTC. It yields the protein CASSSDGTSGAYEQYF.